Listed below are T cell receptor beta chains from one sample, sequenced in a study of T and B cells in COVID-19 patients. TCRdb passed the multiplex PCR reads through MiXCR, listing each CDR3 protein once. The table shows approximately 20,000 distinct CDR3 sequences, with over 25% occurring only once. The source material was blood. These TCRs come from a human donor who had recovered from COVID-19. The CDR3 runs from the conserved cysteine through the conserved F or W. A D gene is named only where the DNA matches it firmly. Only part of the rows carry a size: once, few, many, or a class if the clone is expanded.

CDR3 protein,CDR3 DNA,J gene,CDR3 length,clone size,D gene,V gene
CSARALISYEQYF,TGCAGTGCTAGAGCCCTTATCTCCTACGAGCAGTACTTC,TRBJ2-7,13,-,-,TRBV20-1
CASSSDRGQNEQFF,TGCGCCAGCAGCTCTGACAGGGGCCAGAATGAGCAGTTCTTC,TRBJ2-1,14,few,TRBD1,TRBV5-1
CASSSGGADEKLFF,TGTGCCAGCAGCTCAGGGGGCGCGGATGAAAAACTGTTTTTT,TRBJ1-4,14,-,TRBD1,TRBV7-9
CASSLLINEKLFF,TGTGCCAGCAGTTTGTTGATTAATGAAAAACTGTTTTTT,TRBJ1-4,13,few,-,TRBV6-1
CASSGESSNEQFF,TGTGCCAGCAGCGGAGAGTCGTCTAATGAGCAGTTCTTC,TRBJ2-1,13,-,-,TRBV11-2
CASRRGQGSYTGELFF,TGTGCCAGCAGGCGCGGACAGGGGAGTTATACCGGGGAGCTGTTTTTT,TRBJ2-2,16,-,TRBD1,TRBV6-5
CASSQVGEAFF,TGTGCCAGCAGCCAAGTGGGCGAAGCTTTCTTT,TRBJ1-1,11,-,-,TRBV14
CASTRGAGTSGRANEQFF,TGTGCCAGTACCAGGGGGGCTGGGACTAGCGGGAGGGCGAATGAGCAGTTCTTC,TRBJ2-1,18,many,TRBD2,TRBV19
CASIAPGLYGYTF,TGTGCCAGTATCGCTCCGGGACTCTATGGCTACACCTTC,TRBJ1-2,13,-,-,TRBV19
CSVEMLRTVPPGTQYF,TGCAGCGTTGAAATGTTGCGGACTGTCCCTCCGGGGACCCAGTACTTC,TRBJ2-5,16,medium-sized,-,TRBV29-1
CAITPGQLYTDTQYF,TGTGCCATCACCCCGGGACAGCTATACACAGATACGCAGTATTTT,TRBJ2-3,15,-,TRBD1,TRBV10-3
CASSLPWTGAYGYTF,TGTGCCAGCAGCTTACCCTGGACGGGGGCCTATGGCTACACCTTC,TRBJ1-2,15,-,-,TRBV7-9
CSASPLAGQETQYF,TGCAGTGCTAGCCCACTAGCGGGCCAAGAGACCCAGTACTTC,TRBJ2-5,14,-,TRBD2,TRBV20-1
CASSGQVYEQYF,TGTGCCAGCAGTGGACAGGTATACGAGCAGTACTTC,TRBJ2-7,12,-,TRBD1,TRBV6-2/TRBV6-3
CASSESLADEQFF,TGTGCCAGCAGCGAATCCCTAGCAGATGAGCAGTTCTTC,TRBJ2-1,13,-,-,TRBV6-5
CATSRTSGATDTQYF,TGTGCCACCAGCAGGACTAGCGGGGCCACAGATACGCAGTATTTT,TRBJ2-3,15,few,TRBD2,TRBV15
CASSQGMDEQYF,TGTGCCAGCAGCCAAGGTATGGACGAGCAGTACTTC,TRBJ2-7,12,-,-,TRBV11-1